A selection of T cell receptor beta chains follows, all from one sample in a study of blood T cell repertoires in COVID-19. TCRdb's copy holds only in-frame clones and misses some; the assay was immunoSEQ multiplex PCR. The data show approximately 150,000 clones, with roughly three quarters seen just once and more than 1.5% held by the top ten. Sequenced material: peripheral blood. These TCRs come from a woman aged 55-69 years with acute or convalescent COVID-19. Each CDR3 is given with its conserved first and last residue. Clone sizes are given selectively: once, few, many, or a class where the clone is expanded.

v_gene	abundance	CDR3aa
TRBV3-1/TRBV3-2	-	CASSQNSVNTEAFF
TRBV11-3	-	CASSLGVNTEAFF
TRBV7-7	-	CASSDSGRQETQYF
TRBV27	-	CASSFIERTRSEQYF
TRBV19	-	CASSKGGASEKLFF
TRBV27	-	CASSRGLQETQYF
TRBV27	-	CASSARTSGSASYEQFF
TRBV28	-	CASSSRDRAPSDTQYF
TRBV28	-	CASSRLAGGAYEQYF
TRBV9	once	CASSVELGYSTDTQYF
TRBV3-1/TRBV3-2	-	CASSQGGTGGRAEAFF
TRBV28	-	CASSSGDGRRFRSGELFF
TRBV6-6	-	CASSPRTGVNTEAFF
TRBV12-5	-	CASGLVPTGLNQPQHF
TRBV5-5	-	CASSPEWSPYEQYF
TRBV18	-	CASSPPTSGLMYEQFF
TRBV5-1	-	CASTLGGAYEQYF
TRBV18	-	CASSQTTPGTDQPQHF
TRBV11-2	once	CASSLTGAQSYEQYF
TRBV4-1	-	CASSSTLAYNEQFF
TRBV12-5	-	CASGLEDEQFF
TRBV3-1/TRBV3-2	-	CASSLGLAGVTGELFF
TRBV6-1	-	CASSETITPRYGYTF
TRBV7-8	-	CASSFDFSNEQFF
TRBV18	-	CASSLGTLTNEKLFF
TRBV9	once	CASSGLGQGANEQFF
TRBV27	-	CASSPRGPYEQYF